Listed here are 27 T cell receptor beta chains from one sample, sequenced in a study of blood T cell repertoires in COVID-19. Using immunoSEQ multiplex PCR, the repertoire was profiled, and TCRdb retains in-frame clones only, with some absent. The sample has about 77,000 clones; roughly 78% are singletons. Sequencing was performed on peripheral blood. These receptors originate from a woman aged 65 to 85 with acute or convalescent COVID-19.

The chain joins TRBV4-1 to TRBJ2-1, with a weak D call TRBD2 (6 bases). The ends were cut back, 3 bases at V and 7 bases at J, with 10 bases in the middle. This CDR3 has 13 amino acids. The germline V gene encodes CDR1 MGHRA and CDR2 YSYEKL. CDR3 in amino acids: CASSQGGVNEQFF. CDR3 DNA: TGCGCCAGCAGCCAGGGGGGAGTGAATGAGCAGTTCTTC.

V is TRBV5-1 and J is TRBJ1-4; 7 positions match TRBD1. This CDR3 has 15 residues. Per the germline V gene, CDR1 is SGHRS and CDR2 is YFSETQ. The V gene end was trimmed by 4 bases and the J gene end by 4 bases; junction bases not matched to a gene: 7. The CDR3 here is CASSGTGQSNEKLFF. The CDR3, as DNA: TGCGCCAGCAGCGGGACGGGACAGAGTAATGAAAAACTGTTTTTT.

The V and J genes are TRBV6-5 and TRBJ2-3, with D perhaps matching TRBD1 (6 bases). Germline assignment: CDR1 MNHEY and CDR2 SVGAGI. This CDR3 region has 14 residues. V lost 0 bases, J lost 7 bases, and 11 bases lay in between. This CDR3 is CASSYSSQGHTQYF. For the CDR3, the DNA is TGTGCCAGCAGTTACTCGAGTCAGGGGCATACGCAGTATTTT.

V gene TRBV9 combines with J gene TRBJ1-6; D may be TRBD1 (5 bases). The V gene's germline CDR1 is SGDLS and CDR2 YYNGEE. V was shortened by 3 bases and J by 9 bases, with 16 bases between the two germline ends. This CDR3 is 15 amino acids long. The chain's CDR3 is CASSAGGQGSSPLHF. The DNA of the CDR3 is TGTGCCAGCAGCGCCGGAGGGCAGGGAAGTTCACCCCTCCACTTT.

The V gene is TRBV19, the J gene TRBJ1-5; 7 bases fit TRBD1. Trimming took 7 bases from V and 2 from J; bases not matched to a gene: 11. This CDR3 region has 16 residues. Looked up from germline, CDR1 is LNHDA and CDR2 is SQIVND (reference sequence). The CDR3 DNA reads TGTGCCAGTACCCTGGAACAGGGGATGGGCAATCAGCCCCAGCATTTT. Translating gives CASTLEQGMGNQPQHF. The full variable domain, rest sourced from reference TRBV19 and TRBJ1-5, is DGGITQSPKYLFRKEGQNVTLSCEQNLNHDAMYWYRQDPGQGLRLIYYSQIVNDFQKGDIAEGYSVSREKKESFPLTVTSAQKNPTAFYLCASTLEQGMGNQPQHFGDGTRLSIL.

The chain has TRBV5-1 and TRBJ1-4, with unresolved D. Germline loops: CDR1 SGHRS, CDR2 YFSETQ. The ends were cut back, 0 bases at V and 4 bases at J, with 10 bases in the middle. The CDR3 is 15 amino acids. The CDR3 protein is CASSLDVTGNEKLFF. CDR3 coding DNA: TGCGCCAGCAGCTTGGACGTTACGGGTAATGAAAAACTGTTTTTT.

The chain links TRBV3-1 (or the pseudogene TRBV3-2) to TRBJ1-1; D uncertain. This CDR3 region has 12 residues. Germline V gene lookup returns CDR1 LGHDT and CDR2 YNNKEL (reference sequence). Between the trimmed V and J ends, which lost 1 base and 5 bases, there was a span of 5 bases. CDR3 bases: TGTGCCAGCAGCCAAGGGGAGACTGAAGCTTTCTTT. It encodes CASSQGETEAFF.

The chain uses TRBV4-1 and TRBJ2-1, with 7 nucleotides matching TRBD2. CDR3 length: 18 amino acids. Per the germline V gene, CDR1 is MGHRA and CDR2 is YSYEKL. The V gene end was trimmed by 3 bases and the J gene end by 2 bases; junction bases not matched to a gene: 13. CDR3 protein: CASSHPRMAGVTYNEQFF. Written as DNA, the CDR3 is TGCGCCAGCAGCCACCCAAGGATGGCGGGGGTGACCTACAATGAGCAGTTCTTC.

This chain joins TRBV29-1 and TRBJ2-7; D is unclear. CDR1 is SQVTM and CDR2 is ANQGSEA in the germline V gene. The CDR3 has 12 residues. V lost 2 bases and J lost 0, with 5 bases in between. As DNA, the CDR3 is TGCAGCGTTGAATTGAGCTCCTACGAGCAGTACTTC. Translation gives CSVELSSYEQYF.

The chain recombines TRBV6-2 or TRBV6-3 with TRBJ2-7, with D uncertain. The CDR3 runs 14 residues. Per germline, CDR1 MNHEY and CDR2 SVGEGT. Trimming left V 0 bases short and J 2 bases short, with 8 bases between. The CDR3 loop reads CASSYSEHTYEQYF. CDR3 in DNA: TGTGCCAGCAGTTACTCCGAACACACCTACGAGCAGTACTTC.

The chain carries TRBV7-6 and TRBJ2-3; 11 bases line up with TRBD2. Germline loops: CDR1 SGHVS, CDR2 FNYEAQ. V shed 4 bases and J 1 base; nucleotides not matched to a gene: 4. CDR3 length: 16 amino acids. The chain's CDR3 is CASSSGLAEGTDTQYF. The CDR3 region has the DNA TGTGCCAGCAGCTCGGGACTAGCGGAGGGCACAGATACGCAGTATTTT.

This clone has more than one count but fewer than ten. This chain links TRBV6-6 with TRBJ1-1; D not certain. CDR3 length equals 15 residues. Germline lookup yields CDR1 MNHNY and CDR2 SVGAGI (reference sequence). V gave up 0 bases and J gave up 5 bases, with 13 bases separating them. The chain's CDR3 is CASSYSSGARTEAFF. The CDR3 region has the DNA TGTGCCAGCAGTTACTCTTCCGGCGCTAGGACTGAAGCTTTCTTT.

The rearrangement links TRBV6-5 to TRBJ1-1; TRBD1 matches at 7 bases. CDR1 and CDR2 (germline): MNHEY, SVGAGI. Unmatched junction bases numbered 7, after V lost 0 bases and J lost 3 bases. The CDR3 contains 16 residues. CDR3: CASSYSTGRGDTEAFF. CDR3 in DNA: TGTGCCAGCAGTTACTCGACTGGCAGGGGGGACACTGAAGCTTTCTTT.

The J gene is TRBJ1-3, the V gene TRBV21-1. TRBV21-1 is a known pseudogene. This CDR3 contains 15 residues. The CDR3 is CASTPGFSLGNTIYF. The CDR3 nucleotides read TGTGCCAGCACCCCCGGTTTCTCCCTGGGAAACACCATATATTTT.

This chain uses TRBV6-5 with TRBJ1-2; D is unresolved. This CDR3 spans 13 amino acids. The ends were cut back, 0 bases at V and 5 bases at J, with 7 bases in the middle. Germline V gene data show CDR1 as MNHEY and CDR2 as SVGAGI. Written as DNA, the CDR3 is TGTGCCAGCAGTTACTCGGCGGATTATGGCTACACCTTC. Protein product: CASSYSADYGYTF.

This clone was seen only once. The chain couples TRBV7-2 to TRBJ2-5; perhaps TRBD1 as D (8 bases). Germline-derived CDR1 and CDR2 are SGHTA and FQGNSA. CDR3 length: 15 residues. V was cut by 1 base and J by 5 bases, with 14 bases left in between. The CDR3 DNA reads TGTGCCAGCAGCTTAGACAGGGGGGGGAGGGAGACCCAGTACTTC. Its protein product is CASSLDRGGRETQYF.

J is TRBJ1-4 and V is TRBV9; 7 bases line up with TRBD1. Germline CDR1 reads SGDLS; CDR2 reads YYNGEE. The CDR3 has 15 residues. The junction had 4 bases not matched to a gene; V was cut back by 0 bases and J by 5 bases. Here the CDR3 reads CASSVDRGLNEKLFF. In DNA, the CDR3 is TGTGCCAGCAGCGTAGACAGGGGATTAAATGAAAAACTGTTTTTT.

The V call is TRBV23-1, the J call TRBJ2-1; 14 bases align to TRBD2. TRBV23-1 is filed as an ORF, its function uncertain. This CDR3 spans 17 amino acids. V was pared by 3 bases and J by 8 bases, with 9 bases of the junction left unmatched. DNA of the CDR3: TGCGCCAGCAGTCACCGACTAGCGGGGGGGCCAGTGGATGAGCAGTTCTTC. As protein: CASSHRLAGGPVDEQFF.

The genes are TRBV19 and TRBJ2-7, with 9 bases lining up with TRBD2. Germline CDR1 LNHDA, CDR2 SQIVND (reference sequence). The CDR3 loop spans 14 amino acids. J lost 6 bases, V lost 3 bases, and 6 bases had no gene match. This chain's CDR3 is CASSIIAGAGEQYF. The CDR3, as DNA: TGTGCCAGTAGTATTATAGCGGGGGCGGGCGAGCAGTACTTC.

The rearrangement joins TRBV6-2 or TRBV6-3 to TRBJ2-1, with 9 bases aligning to TRBD2. The CDR3 is 16 residues long. Trimming cost V 5 bases and J 3 bases; bases outside gene matches: 8. Germline assignment: CDR1 MNHEY and CDR2 SVGEGT. The DNA of the CDR3 is TGTGCCAGCAGTCCCCTTCGGCGGGGGGGCTACAATGAGCAGTTCTTC. This sequence encodes CASSPLRRGGYNEQFF.

The chain is built from TRBV4-1 and TRBJ2-5; TRBD2 aligns across 13 bases. CDR3 length: 17 residues. After removal of 3 bases from V and 1 base from J, the junction contained 5 bases not matched to a gene. Per germline, CDR1 MGHRA and CDR2 YSYEKL. CDR3 residues: CASSHPTSGGIQETQYF. The CDR3 region has the DNA TGCGCCAGCAGCCATCCGACTAGCGGGGGGATCCAAGAGACCCAGTACTTC.

The rearrangement joins TRBV11-2 to TRBJ2-3; 10 bases fit TRBD1. Germline values: CDR1 SGHAT, CDR2 FQNNGV. V lost 3 bases, J lost 2 bases, and 5 bases stayed unmatched. The CDR3 sequence is 16 residues long. Here the CDR3 reads CASSFTGTGDTDTQYF. As DNA, the CDR3 is TGTGCCAGCAGCTTTACCGGGACAGGGGACACAGATACGCAGTATTTT. Full variable domain (outside the CDR3, taken from reference TRBV11-2 and TRBJ2-3): EAGVAQSPRYKIIEKRQSVAFWCNPISGHATLYWYQQILGQGPKLLIQFQNNGVVDDSQLPKDRFSAERLKGVDSTLKIQPAKLEDSAVYLCASSFTGTGDTDTQYFGPGTRLTVL.

This sequence joins TRBV6-5 and TRBJ1-1; D is unclear. The CDR3 is 14 residues long. V lost 4 bases and J 7 bases, leaving 16 bases between the germline ends. Germline values: CDR1 MNHEY, CDR2 SVGAGI. The CDR3 sequence is CASSCLGGGCEAFF. DNA for the CDR3: TGTGCCAGCAGTTGCCTAGGAGGCGGATGTGAAGCTTTCTTT.

V and J are TRBV7-2 and TRBJ2-4; TRBD1 matches 9 bases. This CDR3 has 15 amino acids. V lost 4 bases to trimming and J lost 6 bases; unmatched junction nucleotides: 7. Germline V lookup: CDR1 SGHTA, CDR2 FQGNSA. CDR3 protein: CASSSAGQGSNIQYF. CDR3 in DNA: TGTGCCAGCAGCTCGGCGGGACAGGGTTCAAACATTCAGTACTTC. Full variable domain (outside the CDR3, taken from reference TRBV7-2 and TRBJ2-4): GAGVSQSPSNKVTEKGKDVELRCDPISGHTALYWYRQSLGQGLEFLIYFQGNSAPDKSGLPSDRFSAERTGGSVSTLTIQRTQQEDSAVYLCASSSAGQGSNIQYFGAGTRLSVL.

The V call is TRBV25-1, the J call TRBJ1-5; 9 nucleotides agree with TRBD1. There are 16 residues in the CDR3. The junction had 6 bases not matched to a gene; V was cut back by 4 bases and J by 2 bases. Per the germline V gene, CDR1 is MGHDK and CDR2 is SYGVNS. The CDR3 sequence is CASSGPDRGGNQPQHF. In DNA, the CDR3 is TGTGCCAGCAGTGGCCCGGACAGGGGCGGCAATCAGCCCCAGCATTTT. Variable domain in full (rest from reference TRBV25-1 and TRBJ1-5): EADIYQTPRYLVIGTGKKITLECSQTMGHDKMYWYQQDPGMELHLIHYSYGVNSTEKGDLSSESTVSRIRTEHFPLTLESARPSHTSQYLCASSGPDRGGNQPQHFGDGTRLSIL.

The chain employs TRBV9 and TRBJ1-3, with 9 bases identical to TRBD1. CDR3 length: 17 residues. The germline CDR1 and CDR2 sequences are SGDLS and YYNGEE. V dropped 3 bases and J dropped 6; count of bases not matched to a gene: 13. CDR3 loop: CASSDPYTGGTENTIYF. The CDR3 DNA follows: TGTGCCAGCAGCGACCCATACACAGGGGGCACGGAAAACACCATATATTTT.

The CDR3: CASSPRTDPNTGELFF. As DNA, the CDR3 is TGTGCCAGCAGTCCGAGGACAGACCCGAACACCGGGGAGCTGTTTTTT. The chain joins TRBV27 to TRBJ2-2; D may be TRBD1 (6 bases). Germline lookup yields CDR1 MNHEY and CDR2 SMNVEV (reference sequence). Trimming shortened V by 5 bases and J by 0 bases, and 13 bases separated the two germline ends. CDR3 length: 16 residues.